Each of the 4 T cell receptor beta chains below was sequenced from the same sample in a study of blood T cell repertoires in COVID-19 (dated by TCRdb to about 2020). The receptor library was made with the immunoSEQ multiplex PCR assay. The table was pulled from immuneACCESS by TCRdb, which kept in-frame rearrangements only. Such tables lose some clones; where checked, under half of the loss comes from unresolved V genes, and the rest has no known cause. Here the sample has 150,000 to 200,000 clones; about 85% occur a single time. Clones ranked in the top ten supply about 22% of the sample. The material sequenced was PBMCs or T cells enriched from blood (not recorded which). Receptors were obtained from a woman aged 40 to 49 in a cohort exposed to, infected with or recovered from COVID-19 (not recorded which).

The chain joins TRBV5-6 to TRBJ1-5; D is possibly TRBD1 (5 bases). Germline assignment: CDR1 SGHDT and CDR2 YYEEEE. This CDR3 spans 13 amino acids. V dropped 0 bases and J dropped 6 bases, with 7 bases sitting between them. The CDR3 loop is CASSLAGRQPQHF. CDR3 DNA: TGTGCCAGCAGCTTGGCAGGGCGTCAGCCCCAGCATTTT.

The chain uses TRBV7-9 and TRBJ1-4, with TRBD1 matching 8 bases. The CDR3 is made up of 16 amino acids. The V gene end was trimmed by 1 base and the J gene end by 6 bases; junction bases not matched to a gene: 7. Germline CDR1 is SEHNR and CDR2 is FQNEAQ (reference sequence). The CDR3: CASSLGSGQVYEKLFF. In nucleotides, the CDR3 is TGTGCCAGCAGCTTAGGGTCGGGACAGGTTTATGAAAAACTGTTTTTT.

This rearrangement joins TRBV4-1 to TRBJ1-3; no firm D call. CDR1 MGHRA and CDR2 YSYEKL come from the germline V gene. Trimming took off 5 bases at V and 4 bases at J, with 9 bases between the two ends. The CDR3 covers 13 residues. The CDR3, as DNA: TGCGCCAGCAGCTATGTTCTAGGAAACACCATATATTTT. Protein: CASSYVLGNTIYF.

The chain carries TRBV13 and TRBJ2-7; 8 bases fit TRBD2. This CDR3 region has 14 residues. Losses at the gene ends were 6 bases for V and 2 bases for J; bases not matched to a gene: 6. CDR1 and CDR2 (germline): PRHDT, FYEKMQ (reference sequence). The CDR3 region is CASSFSGTPYEQYF. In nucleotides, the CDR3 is TGTGCCAGCAGTTTTAGCGGGACACCCTACGAGCAGTACTTC.